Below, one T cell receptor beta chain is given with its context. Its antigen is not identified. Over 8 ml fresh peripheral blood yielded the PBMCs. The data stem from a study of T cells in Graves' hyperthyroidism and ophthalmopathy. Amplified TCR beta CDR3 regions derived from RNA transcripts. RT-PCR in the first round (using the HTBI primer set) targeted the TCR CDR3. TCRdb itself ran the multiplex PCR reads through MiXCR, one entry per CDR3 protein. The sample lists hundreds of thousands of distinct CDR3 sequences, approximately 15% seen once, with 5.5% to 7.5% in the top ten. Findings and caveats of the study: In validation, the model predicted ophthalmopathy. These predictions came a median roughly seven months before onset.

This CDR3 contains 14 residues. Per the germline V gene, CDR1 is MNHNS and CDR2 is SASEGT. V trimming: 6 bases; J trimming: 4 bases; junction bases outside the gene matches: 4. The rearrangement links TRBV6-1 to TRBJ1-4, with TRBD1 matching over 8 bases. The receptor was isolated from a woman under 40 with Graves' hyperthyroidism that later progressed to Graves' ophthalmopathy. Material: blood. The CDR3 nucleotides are TGTGCCAGCAGCCGGACAGGGCTTAATGAAAAACTGTTTTTT. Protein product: CASSRTGLNEKLFF.